The 10 T cell receptor beta chains below were found in one sample sequenced in a study of blood T cell repertoires in COVID-19. Here immunoSEQ multiplex PCR was the method, and the copy in TCRdb shows in-frame clones only, minus some. The sample includes 150,000 to 200,000 clones, about 86% of them seen just once. Sequences were obtained from PBMCs or T cells enriched from blood (not recorded which). Every receptor here comes from a man in his forties who had recovered from COVID-19.

V gene TRBV14 combines with J gene TRBJ1-6; the match to TRBD1 covers 8 bases. The CDR3 sequence is 14 residues long. Germline CDR1 reads SGHDN; CDR2 reads FVKESK. With V trimmed by 2 bases and J by 8 bases, 2 bases remained unmatched. CDR3: CASSQWTGYSPLHF. The CDR3 DNA follows: TGTGCCAGCAGCCAATGGACAGGGTATTCACCCCTCCACTTT. The full variable domain, in which reference TRBV14 and TRBJ1-6 provide the parts outside the CDR3, is EAGVTQFPSHSVIEKGQTVTLRCDPISGHDNLYWYRRVMGKEIKFLLHFVKESKQDESGMPNNRFLAERTGGTYSTLKVQPAELEDSGVYFCASSQWTGYSPLHFGNGTRLTVT.

V and J are TRBV6-5 and TRBJ1-2; 7 bases match TRBD1. V was pared by 0 bases and J by 6 bases, with 1 base of the junction left unmatched. The CDR3 consists of 13 residues. Germline-derived CDR1 and CDR2 are MNHEY and SVGAGI. CDR3 nucleotides: TGTGCCAGCAGTTACTCTAGGGGGCATGGCTACACCTTC. Translating gives CASSYSRGHGYTF.

The chain has TRBV6-5 and TRBJ1-6; a possible D gene is TRBD1 (5 bases). The V and J ends lost 6 bases and 10 bases respectively, with 13 bases between them. The germline V gene encodes CDR1 MNHEY and CDR2 SVGAGI. CDR3 length equals 13 residues. DNA of the CDR3: TGTGCCAGCAGCGGGCTACAGGAATCACCCCTCCACTTT. This translates into CASSGLQESPLHF.

The J gene is TRBJ2-5, the V gene TRBV5-6; perhaps TRBD2 as D (5 bases). V lost 5 bases and J lost 0, with 11 bases in between. Germline V CDR1 and CDR2: SGHDT, YYEEEE. This CDR3 has 14 residues. The CDR3 loop reads CASRPTIDQETQYF. The DNA for the CDR3 is TGTGCCAGCAGACCGACTATAGACCAAGAGACCCAGTACTTC. The variable domain in full, with the rest retrieved from reference TRBV5-6 and TRBJ2-5, is DAGVTQSPTHLIKTRGQQVTLRCSPKSGHDTVSWYQQALGQGPQFIFQYYEEEERQRGNFPDRFSGHQFPNYSSELNVNALLLGDSALYLCASRPTIDQETQYFGPGTRLLVL.

The genes are TRBV5-1 and TRBJ2-1; 10 nucleotides match TRBD2. The length of the CDR3 is 15 residues. V trimming: 2 bases; J trimming: 4 bases; junction bases outside the gene matches: 3. Germline loops: CDR1 SGHRS, CDR2 YFSETQ. The CDR3 DNA reads TGCGCCAGCAGCTTCCCAGCGGGGGGGTACAATGAGCAGTTCTTC. Translation: CASSFPAGGYNEQFF.

This chain links TRBV12-3 or TRBV12-4 with TRBJ1-4; no clear D gene. Trimming shortened V by 7 bases and J by 4 bases, and 10 bases separated the two germline ends. This CDR3 spans 13 amino acids. The CDR3 sequence is CASTRTGNEKLFF. CDR3 nucleotide sequence: TGTGCCAGCACCCGAACCGGTAATGAAAAACTGTTTTTT.

V gene TRBV25-1 combines with J gene TRBJ2-7, with 9 nucleotides matching TRBD1. The CDR3 is 14 amino acids. The germline V gene has CDR1 MGHDK and CDR2 SYGVNS. The junction had 10 bases not matched to a gene; V was cut back by 8 bases and J by 5 bases. The DNA for the CDR3 is TGTGCCAGCGACCAAACAGGGGGCCTGAACGAGCAGTACTTC. It codes for CASDQTGGLNEQYF.

Only a few counts were recorded for this clone. This rearrangement joins TRBV5-4 to TRBJ2-7, with 10 bases that match TRBD1. The CDR3 loop spans 15 amino acids. V was pared by 3 bases and J by 9 bases, with 12 bases of the junction left unmatched. Germline CDR1 is SGHNT and CDR2 is YYREEE (reference sequence). This CDR3 reads CASSSGTGARTWQYF. The CDR3 DNA sequence: TGTGCCAGCAGCTCCGGGACAGGGGCGCGGACCTGGCAGTACTTC.

The CDR3 loop reads CASRKTGAGEQFF. Here the CDR3 DNA reads TGTGCCAGCAGAAAGACAGGGGCGGGTGAGCAGTTCTTC. The gene calls are TRBV12-3 or TRBV12-4 and TRBJ2-1; TRBD1 matches 8 bases. The CDR3 has 13 amino acids. V shed 6 bases and J 9 bases; nucleotides not matched to a gene: 7.

The sample holds one count of this clone. The chain joins TRBV7-8 to TRBJ1-5; 9 nucleotides line up with TRBD1. The germline V gene encodes CDR1 SGHVS and CDR2 FQNEAQ. J gave up 0 bases and V 5 bases, and 5 bases lay outside the gene matches. The CDR3 is made up of 16 amino acids. This CDR3 reads CASSRTGVYSNQPQHF. The DNA for the CDR3 is TGTGCCAGCAGCCGGACAGGGGTCTATAGCAATCAGCCCCAGCATTTT.